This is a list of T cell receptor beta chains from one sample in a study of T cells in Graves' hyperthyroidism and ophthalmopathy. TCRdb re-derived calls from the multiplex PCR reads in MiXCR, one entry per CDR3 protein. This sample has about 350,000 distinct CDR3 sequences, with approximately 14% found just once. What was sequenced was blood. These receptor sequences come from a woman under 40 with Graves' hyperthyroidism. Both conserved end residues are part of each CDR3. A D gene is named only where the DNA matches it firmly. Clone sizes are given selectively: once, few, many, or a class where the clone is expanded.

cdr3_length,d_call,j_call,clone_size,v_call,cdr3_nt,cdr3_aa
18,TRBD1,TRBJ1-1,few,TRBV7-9,TGTGCCAGCAGCGCACCGACAGGGGTAAGACTCATGAACACTGAAGCTTTCTTT,CASSAPTGVRLMNTEAFF
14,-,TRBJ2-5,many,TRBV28,TGTGCCAGCAGCACCGACCCCCGAGGGGTGACCCAGTACTTC,CASSTDPRGVTQYF
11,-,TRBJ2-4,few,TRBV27,TGTGCCAGCAGTTCGTCCGGGATTCAGTACTTC,CASSSSGIQYF
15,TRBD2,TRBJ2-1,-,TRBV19,TGTGCCAGTAGTATAGTTCCAGCGGGGACCGGCGAGCAGTTCTTC,CASSIVPAGTGEQFF
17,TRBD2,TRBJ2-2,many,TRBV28,TGTGCCAGCAGTTTCCCCCAACTAGCGGGAGGGACCGGGGAGCTGTTTTTT,CASSFPQLAGGTGELFF
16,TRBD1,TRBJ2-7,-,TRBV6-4,TGTGCCAGCAGTGGCCCGGGACAGGGGTATGGCTACGAGCAGTACTTC,CASSGPGQGYGYEQYF
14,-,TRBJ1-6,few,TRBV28,TGTGCCAGCAGTCCTTCCGGGATATATTCACCCCTCCACTTT,CASSPSGIYSPLHF
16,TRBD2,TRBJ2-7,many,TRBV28,TGTGCCAGCAGCATCCCCAGGTGGGAGGGCCCCTACGAGCAGTACTTC,CASSIPRWEGPYEQYF
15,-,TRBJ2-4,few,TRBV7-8,TGTGCCAGCAGCTTAGCGACAGGGAGGGTGAACATTCAGTACTTC,CASSLATGRVNIQYF
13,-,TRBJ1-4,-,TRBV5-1,TGCGCCAGCAGCTTGCTTTCCGATGAAAAACTGTTTTTT,CASSLLSDEKLFF
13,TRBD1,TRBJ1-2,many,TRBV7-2,TGTGCCAGCAGTTATGACAGGGCCTATGGCTACACCTTC,CASSYDRAYGYTF
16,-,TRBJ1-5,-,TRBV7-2,TGTGCCAGCAGCTTAGCCCCCAGATATAGCAATCAGCCCCAGCATTTT,CASSLAPRYSNQPQHF
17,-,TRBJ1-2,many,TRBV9,TGTGCCAGCAGCGGAGACGGACTCGACCCGAGGAGGGGTGGCTACACCTTC,CASSGDGLDPRRGGYTF
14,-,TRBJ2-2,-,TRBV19,TGTGCCAGTAGTGGGAAATACGGGACCGGGGAGCTGTTTTTT,CASSGKYGTGELFF
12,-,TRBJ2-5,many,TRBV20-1,TGCAGCCCTCTCGGCGGGCAAGAGACCCAGTACTTC,CSPLGGQETQYF
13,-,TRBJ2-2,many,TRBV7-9,TGTGCCAGCAGCAGGGACGTCACCGGGGAGCTGTTTTTT,CASSRDVTGELFF
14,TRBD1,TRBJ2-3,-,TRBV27,TGTGCCAGCACCCCCTCGACAGGGTTAGATACGCAGTATTTT,CASTPSTGLDTQYF
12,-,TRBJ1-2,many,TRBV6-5,TGTGCCAGCAGTTACGAGGCTGAGGGCTACACCTTC,CASSYEAEGYTF
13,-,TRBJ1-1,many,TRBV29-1,TGCAGCGTTGGACGGGGGGTGGGCACTGAAGCTTTCTTT,CSVGRGVGTEAFF
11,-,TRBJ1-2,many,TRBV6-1,TGTGCCAGCGGAGGAGTCTATGGCTACACCTTC,CASGGVYGYTF
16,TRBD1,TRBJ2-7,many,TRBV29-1,TGCAGCGTCATTCGGACAGGGGGCGAGCCGGTAGACGAGCAGTACTTC,CSVIRTGGEPVDEQYF
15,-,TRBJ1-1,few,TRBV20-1,TGCAGTGCTCCTCCGAGGACACAGATGAACACTGAAGCTTTCTTT,CSAPPRTQMNTEAFF
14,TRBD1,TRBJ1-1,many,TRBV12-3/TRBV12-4,TGTGCCAGCAGAACACCCGGGACAGGCACTGAAGCTTTCTTT,CASRTPGTGTEAFF
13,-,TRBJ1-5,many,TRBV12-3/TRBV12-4,TGTGCCAGCAGAGAACGACGCAATCAGCCCCAGCATTTT,CASRERRNQPQHF
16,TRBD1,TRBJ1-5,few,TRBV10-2,TGCGCCAGCCACCCCAGCGGAACAGGGGTTTATCAGCCCCAGCATTTT,CASHPSGTGVYQPQHF
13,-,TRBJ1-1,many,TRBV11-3,TGTGCCAGCAGCACTAGGGGATCGGCCGAAGCTTTCTTT,CASSTRGSAEAFF
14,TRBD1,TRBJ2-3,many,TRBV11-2,TGTGCCAGCAGCTTCAGGACAGGGACCAACGCGCAGTATTTT,CASSFRTGTNAQYF
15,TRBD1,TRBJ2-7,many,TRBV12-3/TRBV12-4,TGTGCCAGCAGTCCCTACAGGGGTGGATCCTACGAGCAGTACTTC,CASSPYRGGSYEQYF
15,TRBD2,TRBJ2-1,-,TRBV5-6,TGTGCCAGCAGCTTCGAACTAGCGGGAGAAAGGGAGCAGTTCTTC,CASSFELAGEREQFF
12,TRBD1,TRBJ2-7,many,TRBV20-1,TGCAGTGCGCCACAGGGGGCCCACGAGCAGTACTTC,CSAPQGAHEQYF
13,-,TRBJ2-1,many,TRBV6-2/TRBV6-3,TGTGCCAGCAGTTACGGGGCTAGAGATGAGCAGTTCTTC,CASSYGARDEQFF
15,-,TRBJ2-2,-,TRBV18,TGTGCCAGCTCGGATCGGGACTGGAACACCGGGGAGCTGTTTTTT,CASSDRDWNTGELFF
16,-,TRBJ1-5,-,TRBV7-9,TGTGCCAGCAGCTTAGACGAGTTCGCAGTCAATCAGCCCCAGCATTTT,CASSLDEFAVNQPQHF
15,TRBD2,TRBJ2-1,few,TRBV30,TGTGCCTGGACCGGGTGGGCGGGAGCAACTATGGTGCAGTTCTTC,CAWTGWAGATMVQFF
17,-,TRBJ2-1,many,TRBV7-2,TGTGCCAGCAGCTTAGCGATTGGGGGAGGCTGGGACAATGAGCAGTTCTTC,CASSLAIGGGWDNEQFF
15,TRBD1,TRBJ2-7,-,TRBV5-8,TGTGCCAGCAGCGCGAGGACAGGGTTGGGAGCCGAGCAGTACTTC,CASSARTGLGAEQYF
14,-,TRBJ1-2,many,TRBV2,TGTGCCAGCAGCGAAGAGTCAGACAGAGGGGGCTACACCTTC,CASSEESDRGGYTF
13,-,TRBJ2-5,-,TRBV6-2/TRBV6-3,TGTGCCAGCAGTGGGACCAACCAAGAGACCCAGTACTTC,CASSGTNQETQYF
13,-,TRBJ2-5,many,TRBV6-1,TGTGCCAGCAGTTACAACTCCGGAGAGACCCAGTACTTC,CASSYNSGETQYF
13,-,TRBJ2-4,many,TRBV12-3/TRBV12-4,TGTGCCAGCAGTTTGGCCCCGGCGGACATTCAGTACTTC,CASSLAPADIQYF
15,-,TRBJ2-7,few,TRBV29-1,TGCAGCGTTGTACCTAAGGACAGCCAAAGCTACGAGCAGTACTTC,CSVVPKDSQSYEQYF
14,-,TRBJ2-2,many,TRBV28,TGTGCCAGCAGGAGACAGGCGGTATCCGGGGAGCTGTTTTTT,CASRRQAVSGELFF
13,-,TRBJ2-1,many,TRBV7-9,TGTGCCAGCAGCTTAGAGCCTGAAGCTGAGCAGTTCTTC,CASSLEPEAEQFF
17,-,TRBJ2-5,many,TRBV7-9,TGTGCCAGCAGCCGATCAGGGCGGACGGTTGGAAGGGAGACCCAGTACTTC,CASSRSGRTVGRETQYF
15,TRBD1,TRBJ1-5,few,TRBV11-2,TGTGCCAACAGCTTAGGGACAGGATGGTATCAGCCCCAGCATTTT,CANSLGTGWYQPQHF
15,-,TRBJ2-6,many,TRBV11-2,TGTGCCAGCAGCTTTGGACTGGTTGGGGCCAACGTCCTGACTTTC,CASSFGLVGANVLTF
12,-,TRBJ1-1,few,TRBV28,TGTGCCAGTAGGGACTTTTACACTGAAGCTTTCTTT,CASRDFYTEAFF
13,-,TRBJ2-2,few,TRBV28,TGTGCCAGCAGTTTTTCGGTTCCCGGGGAGCTGTTTTTT,CASSFSVPGELFF
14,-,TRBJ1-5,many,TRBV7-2,TGTGCCAGCAGCTTAACGCCACTCAATCAGCCCCAGCATTTT,CASSLTPLNQPQHF
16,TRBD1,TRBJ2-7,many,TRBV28,TGTGCCAGCAGTTTACCCGACAGGGGGCTACCGAAAGAGCAGTACTTC,CASSLPDRGLPKEQYF
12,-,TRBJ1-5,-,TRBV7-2,TGTGCCAGCAGTTCCCGCGATCAGCCCCAGCATTTT,CASSSRDQPQHF
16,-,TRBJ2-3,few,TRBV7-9,TGTGCCAGCAGCTTAGAGGCTAGCGAATACACAGATACGCAGTATTTT,CASSLEASEYTDTQYF
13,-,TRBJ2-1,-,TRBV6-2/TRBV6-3,TGTGCCAGCAGTTACTCGACGGCTGGTGAGCAGTTCTTC,CASSYSTAGEQFF
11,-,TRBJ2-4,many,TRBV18,TGTGCCAGCTCACCTTTGGACATTCAGTACTTC,CASSPLDIQYF
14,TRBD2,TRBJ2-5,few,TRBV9,TGTGCCAGCAGCGGAGAGGCGGGAGGGCCGTTCCAGTACTTC,CASSGEAGGPFQYF
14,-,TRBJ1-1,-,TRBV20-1,TGCAGTGCTAGAGCTCTAGGGGGTAACACTGAAGCTTTCTTT,CSARALGGNTEAFF
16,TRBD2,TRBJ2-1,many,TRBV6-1,TGTGCCAGCAGTTTCCCTCCGGGAGGGCCCTTCGGTGAGCAGTTCTTC,CASSFPPGGPFGEQFF